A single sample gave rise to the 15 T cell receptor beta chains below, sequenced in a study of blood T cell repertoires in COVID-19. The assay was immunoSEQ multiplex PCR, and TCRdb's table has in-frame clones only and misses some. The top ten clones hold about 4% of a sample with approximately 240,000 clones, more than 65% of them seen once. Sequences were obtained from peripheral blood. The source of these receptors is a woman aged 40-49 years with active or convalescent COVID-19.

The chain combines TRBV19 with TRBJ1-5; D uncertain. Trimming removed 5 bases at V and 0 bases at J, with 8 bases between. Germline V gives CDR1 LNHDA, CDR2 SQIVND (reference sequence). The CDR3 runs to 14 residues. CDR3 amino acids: CASSPQISNQPQHF. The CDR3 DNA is TGTGCCAGTAGTCCACAGATTAGCAATCAGCCCCAGCATTTT.

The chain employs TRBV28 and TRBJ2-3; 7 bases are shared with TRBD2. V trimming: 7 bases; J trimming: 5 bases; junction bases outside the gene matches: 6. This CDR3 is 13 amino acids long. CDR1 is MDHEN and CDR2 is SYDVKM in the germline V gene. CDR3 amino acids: CASTDGGEDTQYF. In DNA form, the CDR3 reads TGTGCCAGCACCGATGGGGGGGAAGATACGCAGTATTTT.

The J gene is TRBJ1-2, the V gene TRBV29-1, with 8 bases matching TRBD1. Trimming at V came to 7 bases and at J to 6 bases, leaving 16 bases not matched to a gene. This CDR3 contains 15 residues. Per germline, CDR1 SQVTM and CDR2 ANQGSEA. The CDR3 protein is CSAQGGDRGSNGYTF. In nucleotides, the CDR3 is TGCAGCGCCCAAGGCGGTGACAGGGGTTCAAATGGCTACACCTTC. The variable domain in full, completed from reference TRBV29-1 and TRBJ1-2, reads SAVISQKPSRDICQRGTSLTIQCQVDSQVTMMFWYRQQPGQSLTLIATANQGSEATYESGFVIDKFPISRPNLTFSTLTVSNMSPEDSSIYLCSAQGGDRGSNGYTFGSGTRLTVV.

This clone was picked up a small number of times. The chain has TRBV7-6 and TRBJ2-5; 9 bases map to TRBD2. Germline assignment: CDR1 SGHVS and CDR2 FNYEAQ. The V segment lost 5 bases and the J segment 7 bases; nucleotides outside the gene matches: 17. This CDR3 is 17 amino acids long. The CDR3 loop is CASSLETSGVIFRTQYF. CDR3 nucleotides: TGTGCCAGCAGCCTAGAGACTAGCGGCGTCATTTTTCGGACCCAGTACTTC.

CDR3 nucleotide sequence: TGTGCCAGTCGTTACCGGGGTGGCTACACCTTC. This translates into CASRYRGGYTF. The J gene is TRBJ1-2, the V gene TRBV19; D is ambiguous. Per the germline V gene, CDR1 is LNHDA and CDR2 is SQIVND (reference sequence). CDR3 size: 11 residues. Trimming removed 8 bases from V and 7 bases from J, with 11 bases in between.

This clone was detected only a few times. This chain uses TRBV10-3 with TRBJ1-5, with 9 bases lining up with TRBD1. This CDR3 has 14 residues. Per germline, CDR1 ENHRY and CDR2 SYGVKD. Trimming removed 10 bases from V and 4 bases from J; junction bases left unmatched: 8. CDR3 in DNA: TGTGCCACAGGTGGGACAGGGACAAATCAGCCCCAGCATTTT. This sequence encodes CATGGTGTNQPQHF.

The CDR3 bases are TGTGCCTGGGGGGGACTACTCTACAATGAGCAGTTCTTC. It translates to CAWGGLLYNEQFF. This chain links TRBV30 with TRBJ2-1; TRBD2 matches 7 bases. Trimming took 5 bases from V and 3 from J; bases not matched to a gene: 4. This CDR3 contains 13 residues. Looked up from germline, CDR1 is GTSNPN and CDR2 is SVGIG (reference sequence).

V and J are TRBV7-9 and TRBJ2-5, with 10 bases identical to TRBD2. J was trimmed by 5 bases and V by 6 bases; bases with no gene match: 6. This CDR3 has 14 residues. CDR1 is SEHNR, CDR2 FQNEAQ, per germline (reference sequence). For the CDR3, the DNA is TGTGCCAGCAGAACTGAGCGGGAGGGGGAGACCCAGTACTTC. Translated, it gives CASRTEREGETQYF.

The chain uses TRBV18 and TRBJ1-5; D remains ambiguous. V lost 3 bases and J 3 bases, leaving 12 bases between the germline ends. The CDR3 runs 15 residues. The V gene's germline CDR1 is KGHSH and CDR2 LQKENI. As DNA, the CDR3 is TGTGCCAGCTCACCCTCGGGGAGGATCAATCAGCCCCAGCATTTT. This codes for CASSPSGRINQPQHF. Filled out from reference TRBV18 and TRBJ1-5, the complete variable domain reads NAGVMQNPRHLVRRRGQEARLRCSPMKGHSHVYWYRQLPEEGLKFMVYLQKENIIDESGMPKERFSAEFPKEGPSILRIQQVVRGDSAAYFCASSPSGRINQPQHFGDGTRLSIL.

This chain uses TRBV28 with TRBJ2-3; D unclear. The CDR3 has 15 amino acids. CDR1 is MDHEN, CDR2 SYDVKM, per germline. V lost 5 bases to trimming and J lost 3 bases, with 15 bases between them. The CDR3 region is CASSQRKLRTDTQYF. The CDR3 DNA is TGTGCCAGCAGTCAGCGCAAGCTACGAACAGATACGCAGTATTTT.

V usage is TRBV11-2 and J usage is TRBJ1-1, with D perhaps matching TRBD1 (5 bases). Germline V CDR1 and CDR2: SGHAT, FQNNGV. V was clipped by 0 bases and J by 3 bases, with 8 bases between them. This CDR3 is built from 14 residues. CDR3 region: CASSLDGGDTEAFF. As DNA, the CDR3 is TGTGCCAGCAGCTTAGACGGGGGGGACACTGAAGCTTTCTTT.

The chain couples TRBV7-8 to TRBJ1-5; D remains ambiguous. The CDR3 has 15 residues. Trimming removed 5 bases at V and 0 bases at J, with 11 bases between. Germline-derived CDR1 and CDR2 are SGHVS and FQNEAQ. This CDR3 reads CASSRGRGSNQPQHF. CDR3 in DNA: TGTGCCAGCAGCAGAGGGAGAGGTAGCAATCAGCCCCAGCATTTT.

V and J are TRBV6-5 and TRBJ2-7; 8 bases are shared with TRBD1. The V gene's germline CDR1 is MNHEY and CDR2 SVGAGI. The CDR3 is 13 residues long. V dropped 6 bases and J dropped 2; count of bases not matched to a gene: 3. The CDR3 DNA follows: TGTGCCAGCAGCAGGGGGCAGGCCTACGAGCAGTACGTC. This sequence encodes CASSRGQAYEQYV.

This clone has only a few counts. CDR3 loop: CASSLGTGVSNQPQHF. CDR3 in DNA: TGTGCCAGCAGCTTAGGAACGGGGGTTAGCAATCAGCCCCAGCATTTT. The gene calls are TRBV13 and TRBJ1-5, with D possibly TRBD1 on 5 matching bases. Germline V gene data show CDR1 as PRHDT and CDR2 as FYEKMQ (reference sequence). The CDR3 covers 16 residues. V dropped 0 bases and J dropped 0 bases, with 9 bases sitting between them.

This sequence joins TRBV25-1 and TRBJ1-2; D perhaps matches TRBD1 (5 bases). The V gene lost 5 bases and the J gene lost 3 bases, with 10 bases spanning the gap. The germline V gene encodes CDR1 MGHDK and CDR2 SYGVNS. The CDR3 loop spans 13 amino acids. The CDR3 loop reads CASSLAGYYGYTF. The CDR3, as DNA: TGTGCCAGCAGTCTGGCAGGGTACTATGGCTACACCTTC.